The sequence of this T cell receptor (beta chain) was determined in a study of blood T cells in healthy people across ages. With respect to this clonotype: The junction shows a germline mismatch at one end, possibly a read error.

A second PCR of roughly 6 to 12 cycles used a sample-barcoded 5' primer and a J-beta primer mix. TCRdb analysed the 5' RACE reads with MiXCR anew, one entry per CDR3 protein. The sample holds 1.5 million to 2 million distinct CDR3 sequences, around 48% seen once. The CDR3 covers 14 residues. Sequenced input: blood. The rearrangement uses TRBV12-3 or TRBV12-4 and TRBJ1-4; TRBD1 might be the D (6 bases). This sequence originates from a woman aged 40 to 55 in good health. CDR3 in amino acids: CASSIQGTNEKLFF. The CDR3 DNA sequence: TGTGCCAGCAGCATACAGGGAACTAATGAAAAATTGTTTTTT.